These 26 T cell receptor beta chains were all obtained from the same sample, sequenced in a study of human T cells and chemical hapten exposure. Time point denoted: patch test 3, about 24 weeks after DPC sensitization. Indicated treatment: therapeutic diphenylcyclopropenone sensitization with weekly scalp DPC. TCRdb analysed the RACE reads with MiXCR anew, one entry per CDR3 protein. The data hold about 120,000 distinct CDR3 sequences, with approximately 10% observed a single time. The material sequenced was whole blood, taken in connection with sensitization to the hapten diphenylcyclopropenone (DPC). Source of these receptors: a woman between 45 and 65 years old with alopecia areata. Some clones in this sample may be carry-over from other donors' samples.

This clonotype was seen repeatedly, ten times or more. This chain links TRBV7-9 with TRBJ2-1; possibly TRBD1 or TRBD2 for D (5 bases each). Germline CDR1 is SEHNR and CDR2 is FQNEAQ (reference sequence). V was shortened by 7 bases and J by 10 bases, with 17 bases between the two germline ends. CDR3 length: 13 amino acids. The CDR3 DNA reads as TGTGCCAGCAACCCGGGGCAGATGGAGGAGCAGTTCTTC. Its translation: CASNPGQMEEQFF.

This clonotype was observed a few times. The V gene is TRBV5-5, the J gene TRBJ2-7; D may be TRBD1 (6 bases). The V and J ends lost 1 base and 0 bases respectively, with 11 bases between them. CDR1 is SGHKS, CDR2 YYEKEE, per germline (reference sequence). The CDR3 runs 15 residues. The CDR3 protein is CASSLQGPSSYEQYF. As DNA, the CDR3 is TGTGCCAGCAGCTTGCAGGGGCCCAGCTCCTACGAGCAGTACTTC.

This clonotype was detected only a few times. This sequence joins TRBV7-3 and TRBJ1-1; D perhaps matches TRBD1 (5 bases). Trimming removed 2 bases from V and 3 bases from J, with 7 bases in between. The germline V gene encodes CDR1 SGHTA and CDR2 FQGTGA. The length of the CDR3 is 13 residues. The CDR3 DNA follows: TGTGCCAGCAGCTTAGTCAGGGACACTGAAGCTTTCTTT. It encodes CASSLVRDTEAFF. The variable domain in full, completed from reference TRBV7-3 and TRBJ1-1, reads GAGVSQTPSNKVTEKGKYVELRCDPISGHTALYWYRQSLGQGPEFLIYFQGTGAADDSGLPNDRFFAVRPEGSVSTLKIQRTERGDSAVYLCASSLVRDTEAFFGQGTRLTVV.

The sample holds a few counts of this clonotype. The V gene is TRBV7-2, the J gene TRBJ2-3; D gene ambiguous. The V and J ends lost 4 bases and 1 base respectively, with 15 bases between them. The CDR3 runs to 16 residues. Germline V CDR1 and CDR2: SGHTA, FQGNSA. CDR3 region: CASSSRLGSGTDTQYF. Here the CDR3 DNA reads TGTGCCAGCAGCTCACGTCTCGGATCCGGCACAGATACGCAGTATTTT.

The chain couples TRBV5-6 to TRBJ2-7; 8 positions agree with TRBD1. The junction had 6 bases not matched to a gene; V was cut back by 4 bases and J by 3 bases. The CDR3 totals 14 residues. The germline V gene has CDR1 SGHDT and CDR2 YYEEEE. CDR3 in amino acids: CASSRGQVLYEQYF. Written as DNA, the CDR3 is TGTGCCAGCAGCAGGGGACAGGTCCTCTACGAGCAGTACTTC.

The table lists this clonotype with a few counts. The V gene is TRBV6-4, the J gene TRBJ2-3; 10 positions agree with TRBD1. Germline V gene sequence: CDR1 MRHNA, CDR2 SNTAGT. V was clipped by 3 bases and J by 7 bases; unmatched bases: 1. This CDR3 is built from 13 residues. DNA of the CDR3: TGTGCCAGCAGTGAGACAGGGGGCTATACGCAGTATTTT. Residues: CASSETGGYTQYF.

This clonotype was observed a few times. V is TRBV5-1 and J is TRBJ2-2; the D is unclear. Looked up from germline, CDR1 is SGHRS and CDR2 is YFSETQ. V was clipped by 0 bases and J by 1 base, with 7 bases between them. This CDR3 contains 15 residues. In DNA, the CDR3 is TGCGCCAGCAGCTTGGGTCATCGGAACACCGGGGAGCTGTTTTTT. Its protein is CASSLGHRNTGELFF.

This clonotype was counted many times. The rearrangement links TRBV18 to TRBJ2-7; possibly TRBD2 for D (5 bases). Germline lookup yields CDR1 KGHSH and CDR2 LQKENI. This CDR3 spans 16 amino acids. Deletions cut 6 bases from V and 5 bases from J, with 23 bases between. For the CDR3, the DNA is TGTGCCAGCTCTTCACAGATTGGCACTGGGGAGCACGAGCAGTACTTC. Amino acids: CASSSQIGTGEHEQYF. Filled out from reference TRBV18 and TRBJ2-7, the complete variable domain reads NAGVMQNPRHLVRRRGQEARLRCSPMKGHSHVYWYRQLPEEGLKFMVYLQKENIIDESGMPKERFSAEFPKEGPSILRIQQVVRGDSAAYFCASSSQIGTGEHEQYFGPGTRLTVT.

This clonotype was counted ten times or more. CDR3 region: CASSTGNQPQHF. The CDR3 coding sequence is TGTGCCAGCAGTACGGGCAATCAGCCCCAGCATTTT. The chain employs TRBV28 and TRBJ1-5; no firm D call. The V and J ends lost 5 bases and 2 bases respectively, with 4 bases between them. The CDR3 loop spans 12 amino acids. Germline CDR1 is MDHEN and CDR2 is SYDVKM.

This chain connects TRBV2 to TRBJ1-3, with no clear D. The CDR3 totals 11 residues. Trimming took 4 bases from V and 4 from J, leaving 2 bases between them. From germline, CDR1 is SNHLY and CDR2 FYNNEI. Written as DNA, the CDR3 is TGTGCCAGCAGTGCAGGAAACACCATATATTTT. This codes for CASSAGNTIYF.

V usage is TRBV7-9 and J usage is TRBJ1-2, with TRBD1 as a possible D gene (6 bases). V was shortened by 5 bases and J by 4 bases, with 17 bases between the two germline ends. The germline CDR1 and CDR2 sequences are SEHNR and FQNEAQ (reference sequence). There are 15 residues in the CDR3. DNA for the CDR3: TGTGCCAGCAGCCCCCTCGACAGGTCCGTCTATGGCTACACCTTC. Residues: CASSPLDRSVYGYTF.

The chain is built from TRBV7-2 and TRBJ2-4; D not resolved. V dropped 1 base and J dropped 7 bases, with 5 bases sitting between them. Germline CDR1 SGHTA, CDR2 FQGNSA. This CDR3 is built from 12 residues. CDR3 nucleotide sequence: TGTGCCAGCAGCTTAGGCAACAACATTCAGTACTTC. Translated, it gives CASSLGNNIQYF. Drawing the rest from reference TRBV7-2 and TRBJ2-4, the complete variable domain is GAGVSQSPSNKVTEKGKDVELRCDPISGHTALYWYRQSLGQGLEFLIYFQGNSAPDKSGLPSDRFSAERTGGSVSTLTIQRTQQEDSAVYLCASSLGNNIQYFGAGTRLSVL.

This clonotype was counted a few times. In DNA, the CDR3 is TGTGCCAGCAGCTTAGAGATGGGGGCAGGGAGGAGGCAGTACTTC. Its translation is CASSLEMGAGRRQYF. The chain couples TRBV7-9 to TRBJ2-7; the D gene could be TRBD1 or TRBD2 (6 bases each). The CDR3 length is 15 residues. V shed 1 base and J shed 9 bases, with 19 bases lying between them. Looked up from germline, CDR1 is SEHNR and CDR2 is FQNEAQ (reference sequence).

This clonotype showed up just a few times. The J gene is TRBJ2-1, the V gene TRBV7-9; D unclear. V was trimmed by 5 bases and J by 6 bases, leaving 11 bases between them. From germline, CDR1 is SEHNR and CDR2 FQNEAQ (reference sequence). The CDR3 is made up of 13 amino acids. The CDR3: CASSLGPLNEQFF. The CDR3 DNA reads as TGTGCCAGCAGCCTTGGGCCTCTCAATGAGCAGTTCTTC.

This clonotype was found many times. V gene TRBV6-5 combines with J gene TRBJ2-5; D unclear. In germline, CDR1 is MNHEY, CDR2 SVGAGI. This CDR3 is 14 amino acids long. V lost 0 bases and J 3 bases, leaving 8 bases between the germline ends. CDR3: CASSYSLGKETQYF. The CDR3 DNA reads TGTGCCAGCAGTTACTCGTTGGGGAAAGAGACCCAGTACTTC.

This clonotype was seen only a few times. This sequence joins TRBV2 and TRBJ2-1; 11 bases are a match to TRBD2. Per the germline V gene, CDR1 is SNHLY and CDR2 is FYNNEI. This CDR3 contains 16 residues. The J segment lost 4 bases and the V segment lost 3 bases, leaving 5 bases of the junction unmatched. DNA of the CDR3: TGTGCCAGCAGTGACCGGACTAGCGGGCGGTACAATGAGCAGTTCTTC. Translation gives CASSDRTSGRYNEQFF.

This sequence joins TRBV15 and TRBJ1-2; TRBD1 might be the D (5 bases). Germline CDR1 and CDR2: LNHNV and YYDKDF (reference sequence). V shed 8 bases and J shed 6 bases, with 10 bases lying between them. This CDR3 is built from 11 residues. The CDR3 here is CATGGGDGYTF. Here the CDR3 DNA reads TGTGCCACCGGGGGTGGAGATGGCTACACCTTC. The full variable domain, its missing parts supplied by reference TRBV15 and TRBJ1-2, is DAMVIQNPRYQVTQFGKPVTLSCSQTLNHNVMYWYQQKSSQAPKLLFHYYDKDFNNEADTPDNFQSRRPNTSFCFLDIRSPGLGDTAMYLCATGGGDGYTFGSGTRLTVV.

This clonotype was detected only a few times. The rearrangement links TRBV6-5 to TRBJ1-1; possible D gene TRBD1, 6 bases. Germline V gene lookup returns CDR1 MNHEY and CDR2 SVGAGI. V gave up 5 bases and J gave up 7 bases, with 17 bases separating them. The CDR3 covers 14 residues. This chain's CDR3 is CASSRTGGRGEAFF. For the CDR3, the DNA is TGTGCCAGCAGTCGAACCGGGGGCCGCGGTGAAGCTTTCTTT.

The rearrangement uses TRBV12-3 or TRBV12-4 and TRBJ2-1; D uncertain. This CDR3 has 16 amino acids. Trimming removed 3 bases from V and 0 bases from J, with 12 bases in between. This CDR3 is CASSFPGSVSYNEQFF. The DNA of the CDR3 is TGTGCCAGCAGTTTCCCGGGCTCGGTCTCCTACAATGAGCAGTTCTTC.

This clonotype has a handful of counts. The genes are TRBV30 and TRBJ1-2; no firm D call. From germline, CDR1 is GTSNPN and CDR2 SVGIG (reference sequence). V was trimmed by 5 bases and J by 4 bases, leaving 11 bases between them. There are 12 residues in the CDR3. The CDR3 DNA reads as TGTGCCTGGGTGACTCTCAGCTATGGCTACACCTTC. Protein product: CAWVTLSYGYTF.

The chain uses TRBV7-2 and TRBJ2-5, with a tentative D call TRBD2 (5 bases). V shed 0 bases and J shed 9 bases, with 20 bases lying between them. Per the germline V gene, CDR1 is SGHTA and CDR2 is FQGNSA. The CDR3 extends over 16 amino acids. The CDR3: CASSLAGSATRGSQYF. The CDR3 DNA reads TGTGCCAGCAGCTTAGCGGGCTCAGCGACGAGAGGGTCCCAGTACTTC. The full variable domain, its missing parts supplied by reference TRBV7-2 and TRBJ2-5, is GAGVSQSPSNKVTEKGKDVELRCDPISGHTALYWYRQSLGQGLEFLIYFQGNSAPDKSGLPSDRFSAERTGGSVSTLTIQRTQQEDSAVYLCASSLAGSATRGSQYFGPGTRLLVL.

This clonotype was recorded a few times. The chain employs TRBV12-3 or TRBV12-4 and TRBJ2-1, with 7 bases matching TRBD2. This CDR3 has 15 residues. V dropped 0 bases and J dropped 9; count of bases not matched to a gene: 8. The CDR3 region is CASSLAGGPSGEQFF. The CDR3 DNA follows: TGTGCCAGCAGTTTAGCGGGAGGGCCCTCCGGTGAGCAGTTCTTC.

The CDR3 loop is CASSYWRVYYEQYF. The CDR3 coding sequence is TGTGCCAGCAGTTATTGGAGGGTTTACTACGAGCAGTACTTC. V gene TRBV6-2 or TRBV6-3 combines with J gene TRBJ2-7; D is possibly TRBD2 (6 bases). This CDR3 region has 14 residues. In germline, CDR1 is MNHEY, CDR2 SVGEGT. V gave up 3 bases and J gave up 3 bases, with 12 bases separating them.

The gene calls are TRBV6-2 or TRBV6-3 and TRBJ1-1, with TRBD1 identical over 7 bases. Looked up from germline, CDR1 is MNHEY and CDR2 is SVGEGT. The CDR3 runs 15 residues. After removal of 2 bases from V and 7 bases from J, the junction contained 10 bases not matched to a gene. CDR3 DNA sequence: TGTGCCAGCAGTTACAGTAGTAGGGGGCAGGATGAAGCTTTCTTT. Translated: CASSYSSRGQDEAFF.

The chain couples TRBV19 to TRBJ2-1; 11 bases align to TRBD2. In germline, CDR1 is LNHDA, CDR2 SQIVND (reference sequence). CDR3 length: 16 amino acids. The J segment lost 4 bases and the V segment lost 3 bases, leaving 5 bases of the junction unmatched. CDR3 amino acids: CASSIWASGGYNEQFF. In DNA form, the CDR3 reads TGTGCCAGTAGTATTTGGGCTAGCGGGGGGTACAATGAGCAGTTCTTC.

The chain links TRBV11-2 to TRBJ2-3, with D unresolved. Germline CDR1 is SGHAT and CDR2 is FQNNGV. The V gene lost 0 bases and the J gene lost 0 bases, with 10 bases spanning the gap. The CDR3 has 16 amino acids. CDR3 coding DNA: TGTGCCAGCAGCTTAGACCCACCGGGCAGCACAGATACGCAGTATTTT. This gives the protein CASSLDPPGSTDTQYF.